This T cell receptor beta chain was recorded in a study of blood T cell repertoires in COVID-19. V lost 0 bases and J 5 bases, leaving 13 bases between the germline ends. The length of the CDR3 is 15 residues. The germline V gene encodes CDR1 MNHEY and CDR2 SVGEGT. The table came from immunoSEQ multiplex PCR; TCRdb's copy has only in-frame clones and leaves some out. The data show around 19,000 clones, roughly nine tenths seen once. The sequenced sample consisted of peripheral blood. The source is a human donor in a cohort sampled during active COVID-19. This rearrangement joins TRBV6-2 or TRBV6-3 to TRBJ1-1; D is unclear. The CDR3 DNA reads as TGTGCCAGCAGTTACTCGAGGCAGCTAGAGACTGAAGCTTTCTTT. Amino acids: CASSYSRQLETEAFF.